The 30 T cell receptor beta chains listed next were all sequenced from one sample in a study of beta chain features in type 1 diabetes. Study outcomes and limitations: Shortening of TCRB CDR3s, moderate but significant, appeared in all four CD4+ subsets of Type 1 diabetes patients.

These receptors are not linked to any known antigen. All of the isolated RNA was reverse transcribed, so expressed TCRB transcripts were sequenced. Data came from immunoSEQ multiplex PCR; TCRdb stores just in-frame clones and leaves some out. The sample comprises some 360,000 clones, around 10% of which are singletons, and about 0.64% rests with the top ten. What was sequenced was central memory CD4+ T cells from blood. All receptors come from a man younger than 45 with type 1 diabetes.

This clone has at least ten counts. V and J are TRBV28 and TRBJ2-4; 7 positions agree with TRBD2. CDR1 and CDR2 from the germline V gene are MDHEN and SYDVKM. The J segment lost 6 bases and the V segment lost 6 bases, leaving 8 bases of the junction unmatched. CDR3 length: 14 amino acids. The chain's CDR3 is CASSPLGGGNIQYF. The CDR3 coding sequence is TGTGCCAGCAGCCCCCTGGGGGGGGGAAACATTCAGTACTTC.

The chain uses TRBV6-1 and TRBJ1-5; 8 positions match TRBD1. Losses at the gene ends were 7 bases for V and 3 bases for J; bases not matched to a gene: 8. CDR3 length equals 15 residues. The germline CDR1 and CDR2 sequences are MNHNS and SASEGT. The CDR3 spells CASKKDRDYNQPQHF. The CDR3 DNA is TGTGCCAGCAAAAAGGACAGGGATTACAATCAGCCCCAGCATTTT.

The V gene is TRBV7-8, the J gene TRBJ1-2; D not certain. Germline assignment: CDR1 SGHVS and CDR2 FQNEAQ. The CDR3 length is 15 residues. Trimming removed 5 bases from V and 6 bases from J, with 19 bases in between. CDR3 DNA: TGTGCCAGCAGCCAAACGATGGTAATGTCGAATGGCTACACCTTC. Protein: CASSQTMVMSNGYTF.

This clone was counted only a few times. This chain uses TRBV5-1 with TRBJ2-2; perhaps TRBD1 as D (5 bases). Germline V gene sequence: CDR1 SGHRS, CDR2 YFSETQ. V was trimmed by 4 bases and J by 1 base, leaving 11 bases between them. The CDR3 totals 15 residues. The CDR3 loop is CASSPDTRNTGELFF. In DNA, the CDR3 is TGCGCCAGCAGCCCGGACACCAGGAACACCGGGGAGCTGTTTTTT.

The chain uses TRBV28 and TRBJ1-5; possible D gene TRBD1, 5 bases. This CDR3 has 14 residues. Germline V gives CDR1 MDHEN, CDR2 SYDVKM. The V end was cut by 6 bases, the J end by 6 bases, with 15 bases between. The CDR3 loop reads CASSPGTLGQPQHF. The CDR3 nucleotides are TGTGCCAGCAGCCCCGGGACGTTAGGTCAGCCCCAGCATTTT.

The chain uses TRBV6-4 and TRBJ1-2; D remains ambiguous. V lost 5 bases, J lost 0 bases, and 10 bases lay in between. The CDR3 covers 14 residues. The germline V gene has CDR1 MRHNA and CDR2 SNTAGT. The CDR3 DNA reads TGTGCCAGCAGTCCAGAGGGAGCTAACTATGGCTACACCTTC. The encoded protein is CASSPEGANYGYTF.

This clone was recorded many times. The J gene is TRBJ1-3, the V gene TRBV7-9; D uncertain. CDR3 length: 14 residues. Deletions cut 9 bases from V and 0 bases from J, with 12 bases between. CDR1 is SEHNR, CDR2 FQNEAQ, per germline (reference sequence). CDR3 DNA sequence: TGTGCCAGTGACATGGGGATCTCTGGAAACACCATATATTTT. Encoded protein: CASDMGISGNTIYF.

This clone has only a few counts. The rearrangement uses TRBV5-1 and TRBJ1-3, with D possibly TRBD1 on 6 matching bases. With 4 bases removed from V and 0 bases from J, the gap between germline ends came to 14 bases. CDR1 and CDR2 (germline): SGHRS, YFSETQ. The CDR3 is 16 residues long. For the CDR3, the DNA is TGCGCCAGCAGCGCCTTCCCAGGGGCCTCTGGAAACACCATATATTTT. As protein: CASSAFPGASGNTIYF.

In DNA, the CDR3 is TGTGCCAGCAGCCCGAGAGGGACATCAATTCAGCCCCAGCATTTT. It codes for CASSPRGTSIQPQHF. The chain employs TRBV9 and TRBJ1-5; maybe TRBD1 (6 bases). Trimming shortened V by 4 bases and J by 6 bases, and 17 bases separated the two germline ends. Germline loops: CDR1 SGDLS, CDR2 YYNGEE. This CDR3 has 15 residues.

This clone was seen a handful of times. The CDR3 here is CASKDSGIPYNEQFF. CDR3 bases: TGTGCCAGCAAGGATAGCGGCATTCCCTACAATGAGCAGTTCTTC. The V and J genes are TRBV11-3 and TRBJ2-1, with D possibly matching TRBD2 (6 bases). The CDR3 runs to 15 residues. Germline values: CDR1 SGHNT, CDR2 YENEEA. V was trimmed by 7 bases and J by 2 bases, leaving 15 bases between them. Full variable domain (rest looked up from reference TRBV11-3 and TRBJ2-1): EAGVVQSPRYKIIEKKQPVAFWCNPISGHNTLYWYLQNLGQGPELLIRYENEEAVDDSQLPKDRFSAERLKGVDSTLKIQPAELGDSAVYLCASKDSGIPYNEQFFGPGTRLTVL.

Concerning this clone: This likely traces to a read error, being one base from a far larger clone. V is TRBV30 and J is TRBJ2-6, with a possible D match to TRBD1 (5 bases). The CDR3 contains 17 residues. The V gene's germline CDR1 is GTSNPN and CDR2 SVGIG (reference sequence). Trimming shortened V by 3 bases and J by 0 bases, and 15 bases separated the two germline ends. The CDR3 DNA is TGTGCCTGGAGGGTAACAGGCCAATCCTCTGGGGCCAACGTCCTGACTTTC. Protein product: CAWRVTGQSSGANVLTF. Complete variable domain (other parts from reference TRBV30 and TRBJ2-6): SQTIHQWPATLVQPVGSPLSLECTVEGTSNPNLYWYRQAAGRGLQLLFYSVGIGQISSEVPQNLSASRPQDRQFILSSKKLLLSDSGFYLCAWRVTGQSSGANVLTFGAGSRLTVL.

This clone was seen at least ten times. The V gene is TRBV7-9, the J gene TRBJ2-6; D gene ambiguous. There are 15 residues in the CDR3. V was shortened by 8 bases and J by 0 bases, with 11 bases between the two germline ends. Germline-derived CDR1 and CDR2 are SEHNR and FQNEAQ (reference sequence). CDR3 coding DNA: TGTGCCAGCGGGATTGCCGACTCTGGGGCCAACGTCCTGACTTTC. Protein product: CASGIADSGANVLTF.

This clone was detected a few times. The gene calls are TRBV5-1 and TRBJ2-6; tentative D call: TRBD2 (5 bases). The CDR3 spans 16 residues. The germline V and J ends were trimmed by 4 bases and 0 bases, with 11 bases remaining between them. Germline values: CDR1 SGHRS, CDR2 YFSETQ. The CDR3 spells CASSEGLSSGANVLTF. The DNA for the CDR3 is TGCGCCAGCAGCGAGGGTTTAAGCTCTGGGGCCAACGTCCTGACTTTC. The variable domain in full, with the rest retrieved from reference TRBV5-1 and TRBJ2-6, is KAGVTQTPRYLIKTRGQQVTLSCSPISGHRSVSWYQQTPGQGLQFLFEYFSETQRNKGNFPGRFSGRQFSNSRSEMNVSTLELGDSALYLCASSEGLSSGANVLTFGAGSRLTVL.

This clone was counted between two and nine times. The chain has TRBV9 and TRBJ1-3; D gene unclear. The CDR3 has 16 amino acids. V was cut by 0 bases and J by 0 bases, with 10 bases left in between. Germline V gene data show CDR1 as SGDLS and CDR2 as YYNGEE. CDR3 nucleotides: TGTGCCAGCAGCGTAGATCCCTCGGACTCTGGAAACACCATATATTTT. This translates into CASSVDPSDSGNTIYF. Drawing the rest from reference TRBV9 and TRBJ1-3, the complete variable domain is DSGVTQTPKHLITATGQRVTLRCSPRSGDLSVYWYQQSLDQGLQFLIQYYNGEERAKGNILERFSAQQFPDLHSELNLSSLELGDSALYFCASSVDPSDSGNTIYFGEGSWLTVV.

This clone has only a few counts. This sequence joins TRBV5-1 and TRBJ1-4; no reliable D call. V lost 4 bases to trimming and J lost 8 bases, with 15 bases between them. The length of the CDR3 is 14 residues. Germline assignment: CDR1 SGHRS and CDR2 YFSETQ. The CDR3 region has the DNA TGCGCCAGCAGCGCCCGGAGCGAGCGGGAAAAACTGTTTTTT. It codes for CASSARSEREKLFF.

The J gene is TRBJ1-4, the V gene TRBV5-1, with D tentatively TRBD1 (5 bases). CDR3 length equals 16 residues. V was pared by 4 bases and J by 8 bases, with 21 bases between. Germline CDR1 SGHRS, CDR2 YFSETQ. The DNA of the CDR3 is TGCGCCAGCAGCCTAAATCAGGGAAGTAGTTTGGAAAAACTGTTTTTT. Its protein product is CASSLNQGSSLEKLFF.

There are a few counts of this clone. The CDR3 nucleotides are TGTGCCAGCAGTGCACCCCTGAGGGGGGGTCAGAACATTCAGTACTTC. Amino acids: CASSAPLRGGQNIQYF. The chain uses TRBV6-1 and TRBJ2-4; D possibly corresponds to TRBD2 (7 bases). The V gene lost 4 bases and the J gene lost 7 bases, with 20 bases spanning the gap. The CDR3 loop spans 16 amino acids. Germline values: CDR1 MNHNS, CDR2 SASEGT.

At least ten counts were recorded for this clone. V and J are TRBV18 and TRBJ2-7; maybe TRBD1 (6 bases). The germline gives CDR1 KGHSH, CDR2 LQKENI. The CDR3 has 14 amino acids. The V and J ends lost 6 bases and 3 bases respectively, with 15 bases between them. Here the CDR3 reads CASSSELQGYEQYF. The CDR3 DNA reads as TGTGCCAGCTCTTCCGAACTACAGGGCTACGAGCAGTACTTC.

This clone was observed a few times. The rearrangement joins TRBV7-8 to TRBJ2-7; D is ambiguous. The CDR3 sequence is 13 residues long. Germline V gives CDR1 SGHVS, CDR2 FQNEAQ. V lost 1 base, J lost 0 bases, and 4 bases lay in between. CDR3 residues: CASSLVSSYEQYF. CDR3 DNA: TGTGCCAGCAGCTTAGTCAGCTCCTACGAGCAGTACTTC.

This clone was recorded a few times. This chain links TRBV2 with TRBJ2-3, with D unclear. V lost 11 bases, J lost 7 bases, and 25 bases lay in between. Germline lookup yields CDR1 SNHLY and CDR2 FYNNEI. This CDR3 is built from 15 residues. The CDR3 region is CARPTGSLAQNTQYF. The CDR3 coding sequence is TGTGCCCGACCGACCGGGTCCCTCGCACAAAATACGCAGTATTTT.

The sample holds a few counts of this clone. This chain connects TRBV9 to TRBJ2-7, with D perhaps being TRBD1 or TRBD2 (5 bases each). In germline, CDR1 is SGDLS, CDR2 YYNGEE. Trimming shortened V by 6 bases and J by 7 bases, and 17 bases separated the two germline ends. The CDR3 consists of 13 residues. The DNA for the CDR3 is TGTGCCAGCACCCCATCTAGGGGCGGGGAGCAGTACTTC. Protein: CASTPSRGGEQYF.

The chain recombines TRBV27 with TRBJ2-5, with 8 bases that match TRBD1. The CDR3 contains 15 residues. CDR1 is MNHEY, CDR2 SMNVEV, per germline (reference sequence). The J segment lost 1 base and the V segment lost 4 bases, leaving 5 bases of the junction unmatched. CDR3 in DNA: TGTGCCAGCAGTTCGACAGGGGACCCCCAAGAGACCCAGTACTTC. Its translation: CASSSTGDPQETQYF.

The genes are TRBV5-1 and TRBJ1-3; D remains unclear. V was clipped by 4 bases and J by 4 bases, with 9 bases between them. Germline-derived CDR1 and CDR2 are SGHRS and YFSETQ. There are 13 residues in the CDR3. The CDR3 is CASSPLWGNTIYF. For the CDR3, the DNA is TGCGCCAGCAGCCCTCTGTGGGGAAACACCATATATTTT.

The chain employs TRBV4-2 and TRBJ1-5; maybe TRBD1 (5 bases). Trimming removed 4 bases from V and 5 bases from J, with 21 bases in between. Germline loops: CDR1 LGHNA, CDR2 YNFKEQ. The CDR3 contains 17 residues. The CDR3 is CASSPIWTRVGDQPQHF. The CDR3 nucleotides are TGTGCCAGCAGCCCTATATGGACCAGAGTAGGGGATCAGCCCCAGCATTTT.

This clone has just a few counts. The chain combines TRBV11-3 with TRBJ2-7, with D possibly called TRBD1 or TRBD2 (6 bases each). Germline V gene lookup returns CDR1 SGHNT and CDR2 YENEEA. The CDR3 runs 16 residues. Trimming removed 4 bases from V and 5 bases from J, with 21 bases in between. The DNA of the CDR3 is TGTGCCAGCAGCTCAAGGGGGAGCGGGTCTATCAACGAGCAGTACTTC. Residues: CASSSRGSGSINEQYF.

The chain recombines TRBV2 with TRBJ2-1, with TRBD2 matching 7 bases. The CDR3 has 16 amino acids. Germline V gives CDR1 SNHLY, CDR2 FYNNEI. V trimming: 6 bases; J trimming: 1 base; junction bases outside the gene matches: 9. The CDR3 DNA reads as TGTGCCAGCAGCTCCCTCCTAGCGGAGTCCTACAATGAGCAGTTCTTC. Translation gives CASSSLLAESYNEQFF.

The CDR3 coding sequence is TGTGCCAGCAGCTTATGGGCGGCGTCGGCCGAGCAGTACTTC. It codes for CASSLWAASAEQYF. J is TRBJ2-5 and V is TRBV7-6; D gene ambiguous. The J call is doubtful: the DNA matches TRBJ2-7 better. Germline V gene data show CDR1 as SGHVS and CDR2 as FNYEAQ. The length of the CDR3 is 14 residues.

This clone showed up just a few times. The CDR3: CASRVTSGSYEQYF. In nucleotides, the CDR3 is TGTGCCAGCAGGGTGACTAGCGGGAGTTACGAGCAGTACTTC. The rearrangement joins TRBV5-4 to TRBJ2-7; 12 nucleotides line up with TRBD2. The germline gives CDR1 SGHNT, CDR2 YYREEE (reference sequence). After removal of 5 bases from V and 4 bases from J, the junction contained 4 bases not matched to a gene. The CDR3 loop spans 14 amino acids.

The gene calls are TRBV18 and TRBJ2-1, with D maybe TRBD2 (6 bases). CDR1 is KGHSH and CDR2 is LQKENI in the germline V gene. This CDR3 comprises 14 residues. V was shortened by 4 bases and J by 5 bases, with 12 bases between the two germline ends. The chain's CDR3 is CASSLAVGDNEQFF. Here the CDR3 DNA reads TGTGCCAGCTCACTAGCGGTCGGGGACAATGAGCAGTTCTTC.

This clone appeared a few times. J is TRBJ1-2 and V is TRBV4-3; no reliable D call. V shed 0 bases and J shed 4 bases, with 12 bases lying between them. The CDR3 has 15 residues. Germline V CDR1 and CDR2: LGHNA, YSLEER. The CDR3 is CASSQEGQAFYGYTF. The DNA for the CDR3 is TGCGCCAGCAGCCAAGAAGGGCAGGCGTTCTATGGCTACACCTTC.